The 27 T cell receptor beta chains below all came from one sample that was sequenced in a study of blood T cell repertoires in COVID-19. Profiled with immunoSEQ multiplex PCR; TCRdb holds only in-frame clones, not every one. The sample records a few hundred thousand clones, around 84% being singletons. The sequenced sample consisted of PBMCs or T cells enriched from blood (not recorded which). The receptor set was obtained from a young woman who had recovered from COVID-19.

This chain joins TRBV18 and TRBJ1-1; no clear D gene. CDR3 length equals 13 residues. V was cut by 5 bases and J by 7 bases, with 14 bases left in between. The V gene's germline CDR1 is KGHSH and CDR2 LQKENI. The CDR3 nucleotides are TGTGCCAGCTCAGCTATCCAAGGGAGTGAAGCTTTCTTT. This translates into CASSAIQGSEAFF.

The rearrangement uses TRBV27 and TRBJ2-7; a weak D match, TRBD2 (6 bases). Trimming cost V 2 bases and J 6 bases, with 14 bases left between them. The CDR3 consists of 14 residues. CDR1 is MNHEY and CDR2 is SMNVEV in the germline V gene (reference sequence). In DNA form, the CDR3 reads TGTGCCAGCAGTTTACTGGACGGGGGTTCCGAGCAGTACTTC. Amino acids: CASSLLDGGSEQYF.

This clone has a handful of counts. The CDR3 DNA reads as TGTGCCAGCAGCTTGGTCGAGCTAGCGGGAGTCGAGCAGTTCTTC. Residues: CASSLVELAGVEQFF. The chain is built from TRBV7-9 and TRBJ2-1; TRBD2 agrees at 10 bases. The CDR3 consists of 15 residues. CDR1 is SEHNR, CDR2 FQNEAQ, per germline (reference sequence). The ends lost 3 bases at V and 10 bases at J; junction bases unmatched: 9.

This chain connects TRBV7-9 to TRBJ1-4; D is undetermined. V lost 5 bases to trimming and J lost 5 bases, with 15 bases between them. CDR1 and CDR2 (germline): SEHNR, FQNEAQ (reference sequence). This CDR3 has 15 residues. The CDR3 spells CASSDTTPVNEKLFF. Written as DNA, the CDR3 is TGTGCCAGCAGCGATACTACACCCGTGAATGAAAAACTGTTTTTT.

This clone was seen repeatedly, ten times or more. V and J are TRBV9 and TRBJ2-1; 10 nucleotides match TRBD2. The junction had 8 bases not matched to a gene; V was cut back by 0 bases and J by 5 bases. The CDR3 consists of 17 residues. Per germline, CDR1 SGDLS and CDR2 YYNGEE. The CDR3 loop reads CASSVDPGLAIHNEQFF. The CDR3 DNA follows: TGTGCCAGCAGCGTAGACCCGGGACTAGCGATTCACAATGAGCAGTTCTTC.

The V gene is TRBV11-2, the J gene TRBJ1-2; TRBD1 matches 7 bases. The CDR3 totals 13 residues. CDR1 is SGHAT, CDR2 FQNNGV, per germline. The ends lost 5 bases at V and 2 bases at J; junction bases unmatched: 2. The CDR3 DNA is TGTGCCAGCAGCCAGGACAGGAACTATGGCTACACCTTC. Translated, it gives CASSQDRNYGYTF. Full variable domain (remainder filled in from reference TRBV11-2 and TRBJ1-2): EAGVAQSPRYKIIEKRQSVAFWCNPISGHATLYWYQQILGQGPKLLIQFQNNGVVDDSQLPKDRFSAERLKGVDSTLKIQPAKLEDSAVYLCASSQDRNYGYTFGSGTRLTVV.

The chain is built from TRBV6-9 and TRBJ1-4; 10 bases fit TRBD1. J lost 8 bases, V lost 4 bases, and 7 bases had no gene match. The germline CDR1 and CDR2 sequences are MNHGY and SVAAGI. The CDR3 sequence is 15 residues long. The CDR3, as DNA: TGTGCCAGCAGTTCAAAAGGGACAGGGGACGAAAAACTGTTTTTT. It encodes CASSSKGTGDEKLFF.

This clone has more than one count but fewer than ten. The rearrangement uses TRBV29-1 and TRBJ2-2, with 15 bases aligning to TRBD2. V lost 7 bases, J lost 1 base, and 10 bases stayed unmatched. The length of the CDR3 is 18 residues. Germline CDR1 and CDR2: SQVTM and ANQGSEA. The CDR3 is CSAGLAGGYSLNTGELFF. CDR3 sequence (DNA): TGCAGCGCTGGACTAGCGGGAGGGTACTCTTTGAACACCGGGGAGCTGTTTTTT.

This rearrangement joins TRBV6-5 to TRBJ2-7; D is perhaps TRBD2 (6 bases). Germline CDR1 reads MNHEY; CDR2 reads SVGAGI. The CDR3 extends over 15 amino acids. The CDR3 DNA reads TGTTCCTCAGCTTTACTAGCAGAAAGCTCCTACGAGCAGTACTTC. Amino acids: CSSALLAESSYEQYF.

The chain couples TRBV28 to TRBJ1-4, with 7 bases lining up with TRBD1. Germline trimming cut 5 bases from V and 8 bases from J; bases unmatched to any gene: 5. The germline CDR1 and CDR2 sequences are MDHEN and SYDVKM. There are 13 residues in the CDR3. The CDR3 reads CASSVSGGEKLFF. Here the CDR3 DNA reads TGTGCCAGCAGTGTCTCAGGGGGGGAAAAACTGTTTTTT.

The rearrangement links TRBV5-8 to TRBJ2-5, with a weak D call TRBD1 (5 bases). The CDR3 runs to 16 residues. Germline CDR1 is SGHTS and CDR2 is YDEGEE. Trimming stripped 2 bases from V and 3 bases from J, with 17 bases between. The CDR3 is CASSFIDSPLKETQYF. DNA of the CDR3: TGTGCCAGCAGCTTTATCGACAGTCCCCTAAAAGAGACCCAGTACTTC.

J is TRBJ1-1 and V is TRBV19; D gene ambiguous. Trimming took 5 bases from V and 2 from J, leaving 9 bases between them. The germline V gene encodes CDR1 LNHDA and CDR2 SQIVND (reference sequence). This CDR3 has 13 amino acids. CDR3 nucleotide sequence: TGTGCCAGTAGTGAAACAGTAAACACTGAAGCTTTCTTT. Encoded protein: CASSETVNTEAFF.

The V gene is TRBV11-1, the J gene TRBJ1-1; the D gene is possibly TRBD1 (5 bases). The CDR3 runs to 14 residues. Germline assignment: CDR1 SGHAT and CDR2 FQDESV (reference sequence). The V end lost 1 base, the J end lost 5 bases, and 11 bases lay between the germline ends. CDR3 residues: CASSLGAGSTEAFF. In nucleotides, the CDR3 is TGTGCCAGCAGCTTAGGGGCAGGGTCGACTGAAGCTTTCTTT.

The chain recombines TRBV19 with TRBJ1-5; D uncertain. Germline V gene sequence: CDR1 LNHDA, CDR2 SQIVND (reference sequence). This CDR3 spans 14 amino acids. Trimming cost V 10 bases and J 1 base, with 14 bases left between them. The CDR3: CATSGMGSNQPQHF. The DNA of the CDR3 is TGTGCCACCTCCGGGATGGGGAGCAATCAGCCCCAGCATTTT.

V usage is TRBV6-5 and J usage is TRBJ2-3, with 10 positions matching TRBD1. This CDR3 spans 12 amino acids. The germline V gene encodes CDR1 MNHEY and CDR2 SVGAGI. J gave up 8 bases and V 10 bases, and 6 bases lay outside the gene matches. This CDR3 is CATGQGVFTQYF. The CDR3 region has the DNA TGTGCCACCGGACAGGGGGTGTTTACGCAGTATTTT.

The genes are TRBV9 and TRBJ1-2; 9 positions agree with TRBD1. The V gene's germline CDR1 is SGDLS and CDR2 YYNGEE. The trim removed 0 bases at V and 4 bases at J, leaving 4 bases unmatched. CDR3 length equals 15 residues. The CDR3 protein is CASSVDGDRVYGYTF. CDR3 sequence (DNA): TGTGCCAGCAGCGTAGATGGGGACAGGGTCTATGGCTACACCTTC.

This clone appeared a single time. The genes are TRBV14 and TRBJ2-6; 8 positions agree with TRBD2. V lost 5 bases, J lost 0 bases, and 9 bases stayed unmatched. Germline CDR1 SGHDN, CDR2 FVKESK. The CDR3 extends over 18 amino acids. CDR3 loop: CASSSADGRASGANVLTF. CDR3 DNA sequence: TGTGCCAGCAGCTCAGCAGACGGGAGGGCCTCTGGGGCCAACGTCCTGACTTTC.

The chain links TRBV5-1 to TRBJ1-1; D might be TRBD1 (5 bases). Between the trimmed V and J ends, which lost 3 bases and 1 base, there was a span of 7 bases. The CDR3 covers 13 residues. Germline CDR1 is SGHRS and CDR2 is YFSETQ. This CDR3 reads CASSYTGNTEAFF. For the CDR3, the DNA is TGCGCCAGCAGCTATACAGGGAACACTGAAGCTTTCTTT.

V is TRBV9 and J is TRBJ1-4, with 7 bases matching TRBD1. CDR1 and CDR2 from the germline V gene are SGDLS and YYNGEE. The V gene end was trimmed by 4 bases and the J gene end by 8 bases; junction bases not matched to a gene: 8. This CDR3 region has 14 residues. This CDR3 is CASSRGTVKEKLFF. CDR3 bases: TGTGCCAGCAGCCGGGGGACAGTAAAGGAAAAACTGTTTTTT.

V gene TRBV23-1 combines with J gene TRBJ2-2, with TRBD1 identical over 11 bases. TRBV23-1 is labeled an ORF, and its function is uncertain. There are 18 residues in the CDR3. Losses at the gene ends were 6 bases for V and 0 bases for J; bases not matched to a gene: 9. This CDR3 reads CASSWRTGGPSNTGELFF. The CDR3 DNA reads TGCGCCAGCAGCTGGAGGACAGGGGGCCCCTCGAACACCGGGGAGCTGTTTTTT.

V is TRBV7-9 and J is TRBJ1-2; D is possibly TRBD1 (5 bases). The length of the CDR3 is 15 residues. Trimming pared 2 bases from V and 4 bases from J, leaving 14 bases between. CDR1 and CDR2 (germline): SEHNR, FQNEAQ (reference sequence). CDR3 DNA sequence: TGTGCCAGCAGCTTAAAGGACAACGGGTTCTATGGCTACACCTTC. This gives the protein CASSLKDNGFYGYTF.

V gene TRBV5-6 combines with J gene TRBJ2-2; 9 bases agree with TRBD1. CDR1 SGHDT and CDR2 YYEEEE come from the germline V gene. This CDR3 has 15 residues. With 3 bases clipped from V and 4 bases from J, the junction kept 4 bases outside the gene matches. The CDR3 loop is CASSWTGDSTGELFF. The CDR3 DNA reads TGTGCCAGCAGCTGGACAGGGGATAGCACCGGGGAGCTGTTTTTT.

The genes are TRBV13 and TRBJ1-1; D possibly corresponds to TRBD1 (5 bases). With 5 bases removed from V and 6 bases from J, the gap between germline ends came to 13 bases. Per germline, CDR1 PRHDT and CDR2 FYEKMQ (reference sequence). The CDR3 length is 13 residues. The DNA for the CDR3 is TGTGCCAGCAGCGGGTACCAGGGTTCTGAAGCTTTCTTT. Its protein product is CASSGYQGSEAFF.

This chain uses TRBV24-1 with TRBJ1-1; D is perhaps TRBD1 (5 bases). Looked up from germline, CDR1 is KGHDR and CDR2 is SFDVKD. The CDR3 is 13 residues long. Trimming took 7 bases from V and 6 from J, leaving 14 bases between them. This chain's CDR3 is CATRPGGGAEAFF. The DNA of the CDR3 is TGTGCCACCAGGCCCGGCGGGGGAGCTGAAGCTTTCTTT.

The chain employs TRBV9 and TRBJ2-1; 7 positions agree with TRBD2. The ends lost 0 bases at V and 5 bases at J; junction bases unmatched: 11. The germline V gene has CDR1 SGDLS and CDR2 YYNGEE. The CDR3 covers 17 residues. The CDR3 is CASSVESGTISNNEQFF. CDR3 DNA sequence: TGTGCCAGCAGCGTAGAGTCCGGGACTATAAGCAACAATGAGCAGTTCTTC. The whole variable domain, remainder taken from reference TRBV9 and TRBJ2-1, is DSGVTQTPKHLITATGQRVTLRCSPRSGDLSVYWYQQSLDQGLQFLIQYYNGEERAKGNILERFSAQQFPDLHSELNLSSLELGDSALYFCASSVESGTISNNEQFFGPGTRLTVL.

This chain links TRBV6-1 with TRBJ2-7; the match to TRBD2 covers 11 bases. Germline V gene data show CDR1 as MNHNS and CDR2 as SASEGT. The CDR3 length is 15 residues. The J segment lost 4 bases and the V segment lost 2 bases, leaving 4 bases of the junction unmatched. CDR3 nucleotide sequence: TGTGCCAGCAGTGAACTAACTAGCGGGAGATACGAGCAGTACTTC. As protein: CASSELTSGRYEQYF.

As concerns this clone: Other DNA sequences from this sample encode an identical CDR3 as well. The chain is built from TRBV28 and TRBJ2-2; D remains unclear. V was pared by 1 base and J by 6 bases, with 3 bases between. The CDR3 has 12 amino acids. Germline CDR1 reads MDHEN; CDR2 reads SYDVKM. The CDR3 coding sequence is TGTGCCAGCAGTTTATCCGCCGGGGAGCTGTTTTTT. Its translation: CASSLSAGELFF. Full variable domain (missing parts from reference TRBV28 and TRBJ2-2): DVKVTQSSRYLVKRTGEKVFLECVQDMDHENMFWYRQDPGLGLRLIYFSYDVKMKEKGDIPEGYSVSREKKERFSLILESASTNQTSMYLCASSLSAGELFFGEGSRLTVL.